This TCR beta chain comes out of a study of cytomegalovirus exposure and HLA in healthy donors (dated by TCRdb to about 2017). Study-wide context: An earlier analysis of approximately 640 of the donors reported 250 to 350 Gb of sequence data and 100 million to 130 million unique TCR beta sequences from some 180 million T cells. Roughly 300 gigabases of sequencing data and tens of millions of unique TCR sequences were included in an early release covering roughly 600 HLA-typed donors. Among the 398 genotyped donors, around 81% belonged to the genetic ancestry cluster associated with self-reported Caucasian donors. The study aimed to test whether cataloging public T cell receptors could reveal signatures of past pathogen exposure. Using immunosequencing, the study profiled T cell repertoires from 500 to 800 subjects and related those repertoires to cytomegalovirus serostatus. A separate validation cohort of over 95 different subjects was used in addition to the 666-subject first cohort. To predict cytomegalovirus infection status, the study combined high-throughput TCR immunosequencing, statistical association of individual TCRs with disease status, and machine learning. To study patterns of TCR occurrence, a later analysis re-analyzed previously published TCR beta repertoires from more than 550 donors and added high-resolution HLA genotyping. The later analysis used no new phenotypic data to find candidate immune exposures, relying instead on TCR beta sequences and their occurrence across donors. In an earlier analysis of a few hundred of the donors, high-throughput TCR beta sequencing was used to judge whether each TCR beta V gene segment behaved as functional or pseudogenic. Donor age, sex, ethnicity and CMV serostatus were collected together with the repertoire data. A later genetic analysis used genome-wide SNP genotypes for about 60% of the roughly 700 donors, treating that subset as a discovery cohort. All discovery cohort repertoires had been generated using a single sequencing platform. Both class I and class II loci were covered by HLA typing, at four-digit resolution. Typing coverage varied by locus: roughly 620-640 donors for A, B, C, DRB1 and DQB1; approximately 500 for DQA1; about 590 for DPA1; around 490 for DPB1. A few DR-DQ haplotypes were treated as single units for association and clustering because of strong linkage in the cohort. Across 398 genotyped donors of the cohort, an average of roughly 200,000 unique TCR beta nucleotide sequences per donor were sequenced, and 15% to 20% of those sequences were non-productive. General conclusions and limits of the study: Because the 87-base-pair reads could not distinguish some IMGT-functional V segments, including TRBV6-2 and TRBV6-3, those segments were excluded. The authors suggested that the approach could potentially be generalized to other disease states and immunological phenotypes. The classifier was reported to diagnose cytomegalovirus status with high specificity and sensitivity in both the original and validation cohorts. A group of highly shared sequence variants was considered likely to be a technical artifact of the sequencing pipeline. An earlier analysis of around 600 of the donors showed that most TCR beta V segments appeared in productive rearrangements either about 90% or about 30% of the time, which broadly matched IMGT annotations. Immune exposure information for the cohort was limited to CMV serostatus. Specific HLA alleles were associated with 15,000 to 20,000 TCR beta sequences at a false discovery rate of 0.05 in a later analysis. A later genetic analysis reported fewer N-insertions in productive TCRs among donors in an Asian-associated ancestry cluster than the approximately 670-donor mean. Compared with equally common non-associated chains, HLA-associated TCR beta chains in a later analysis were more clonally expanded and had lower generation probabilities. Strong co-occurrence of HLA alleles, especially DR and DQ, made assigning TCR associations to individual alleles difficult. A further reported finding was that TCR beta sequences accurately predicted the HLA-A and HLA-B alleles for most subjects in the first cohort. In vitro tests confirmed that three of the cytomegalovirus-associated TCR beta chains recognize cytomegalovirus antigens. Most TCR sequences were observed very rarely across donors, whereas some public TCRs were present in many individuals. In a later analysis, most CMV-associated TCR beta chains were found to appear HLA-restricted, with HLA associations seemingly driven largely by CMV exposure. According to a later analysis, parvovirus B19, influenza, CMV and Epstein-Barr virus appeared linked to several top co-occurrence clusters. In a later analysis, the rate of TCR association differed among HLA loci, with DRB1 alleles having the most associated TCRs and HLA-C alleles having the fewest. The presence/absence analyses assumed that sequencing depth was roughly uniform across donors, and that assumption may not be true. The earlier analysis of nearly 600 of the donors excluded some 15 rarely observed V segments, including chromosome 9 orphons, because counts were too low. The cohort was sequenced for TCR beta chains only, and without alpha or paired-chain data the features that could be detected were limited. Correlated functional status among segregating V segments might reflect linkage disequilibrium, but an unknown experimental factor could not be ruled out. Because HLA typing was unavailable for some donors at each locus, only the typed subset was used in association tests. V-gene and J-gene trimming of TCR beta chains was associated with a missense DCLRE1C variant in a later genetic analysis, and the association was replicated in an independent cohort. The study listed 150 to 200 TCR beta chains as associated with cytomegalovirus.

Trimming leaves V shorter by 0 bases and J shorter by 8 bases, with the junction holding 10 bases beyond the gene matches. Sequences GTSNPN (CDR1) and SVGIG (CDR2) are obtained from the germline V gene (reference sequence). From its cysteine to its phenylalanine, the CDR3 spans 15 amino acids. Only the CDR3 portion is preserved as DNA: 45 bases, with reading frame beginning at the first base. The library was built by means of the immunoSEQ multiplex PCR assay. For the multiplex PCR, a mixture combining 60 forward primers for TCR Vbeta segments and 13 reverse primers for TCR Jbeta segments was used. The CDR3 region of rearranged TCR beta genes was amplified from genomic DNA by a multiplex PCR assay. Amplified TCR beta libraries were sequenced as 87-base-pair reads on the Illumina HiSeq System. As for the original processing: Across the roughly 600 repertoires, a later analysis counted around 80 million unique TCR beta chains, some 11 million of which were shared by at least two donors. To remove PCR and sequencing errors, raw reads were error-corrected and collapsed into unique sequences using a nearest-neighbor algorithm that merged closely related sequences. Alignment of CDR3 sequences to IMGT reference sequences was used to assign V, D and J gene segments. For a sequence to be retained, a match of at least six nucleotides was required to both a V gene segment and a J gene segment. A rearrangement was called productive if the CDR3 had no stop codons and remained in frame with V and J, and every other rearrangement was called non-productive. CDR3 was defined according to IMGT convention as the region running from the second conserved V-encoded cysteine to the conserved J-encoded phenylalanine. The earlier analysis of some 550 of the donors excluded any sequence lacking an unambiguous match to a single V gene segment. An earlier analysis of a few hundred of the donors classified V segments as functional when productive rearrangements were above 56.7% and as segregating when the standard deviation between donors was above 5%. A statistical classification framework was developed to diagnose cytomegalovirus status using the catalog of TCR beta chain sequences. In a later analysis, TCR nucleotide sequences were compared against IMGT/GENE-DB human TR gene sequences so that V and J genes could be assigned. Using the TCRdist pipeline, a later analysis assigned CDR3 sequences along with most-parsimonious VDJ recombination scenarios. In a later analysis, each TCR beta chain was defined by its CDR3 amino acid sequence together with its V-gene family, and reads lacking a unique V-gene family were excluded. A later analysis removed 592 highly shared, low-generation-probability nucleotide sequences to deal with suspected cross-contamination and a sequencing artifact. For each public chain, a later analysis derived a clonal expansion index from normalized ranks of inferred template counts within each repertoire. In a later analysis, generation probabilities were computed with a VDJ recombination model fitted to out-of-frame rearrangements, and the resulting probabilities were checked against IGoR. A later analysis scored TCR-TCR, TCR-HLA and TCR-CMV co-occurrence with hypergeometric tests, applying a repertoire-size bias correction to TCR pairs. To estimate false discovery rates, a later analysis permuted the HLA or CMV assignments 20 times. In a later analysis, co-occurring TCRs were grouped using DBSCAN, and TCRdist sequence similarity was added for clustering within HLA-allele-positive subsets. Co-occurrence clustering excluded repertoires with fewer than 30,000 or more than 120,000 public chains, plus five with anomalous nucleotide sharing. TCRdb re-hosts the immuneACCESS table, in-frame sequences only. Its copies lack some clones; in the studies checked, an unresolved V gene accounts for under half of them, and the cause for the rest is not known. That table is the source of V, J and clone size, and D and trimming were worked out from the DNA. The sample includes approximately 160,000 clones, with roughly four fifths observed a single time. About 1% of the sample rests with the top ten.

The cohort was made up of several hundred healthy bone marrow donors. At the time of sampling, all cohort members were nominally healthy, though unrecorded immune exposures were likely present. The donor was CMV seronegative and was included in the group of around 320 seronegative cohort members. Each donor provided a peripheral blood sample, and peripheral blood mononuclear cells were used for TCR beta sequencing. The Qiagen DNeasy Blood Extraction Kit was used to extract genomic DNA from the blood cell samples. In its sample, this clone was seen a few times. What antigen it recognizes has not been identified. No much larger clone exists at a distance of one base, and base qualities are not known.

Sequencing used PBMCs. The rearrangement combines TRBV30 with TRBJ2-1, with 7 junctional bases fitting TRBD2. This clonotype was obtained from a woman aged 40 to 50 in good health and CMV-seronegative. The DNA sequence reads TGTGCCTGGAGTGTTGGGGAGGGTTTTTACGATGAGCAGTTCTTC. This gives the protein CAWSVGEGFYDEQFF.